A selection of T cell receptor beta chains follows, all from one sample in a study of lymphopenia after photon versus proton radiotherapy. TCRdb's table, derived via immunoSEQ multiplex PCR, lists solely in-frame clones and lacks some. The data show about 40,000 clones, over 80% seen once. This specimen consisted of peripheral blood, obtained from a patient treated with proton-based radiotherapy. All receptors come from a woman aged 65 to 85 with pancreatic cancer. CDR3s include the opening cysteine and the closing phenylalanine or tryptophan. The D gene is left open where the match is weak. The listing skips clone size in some rows; elsewhere it reads once, few, many or a size class.

TRBV7-6 TRBD2 NA CASSLSWAGEVSTQYF
TRBV4-3 TRBD1 NA CASSRGQGASTDTQYF
TRBV28 NA NA CASREDRLITEAFF
TRBV28 TRBD2 NA CASSFGLAGSADTQYF
TRBV11-3 TRBD1 NA CASSSRPGQFNQPQHF
TRBV7-9 NA NA CASSLVVGAGANVLTF
TRBV7-3 NA NA CASSNGRQETQYF
TRBV10-3 NA NA CAIGINGANVLTF
TRBV11-3 NA NA CASSLAEARGTDTQYF
TRBV7-9 NA NA CASSLEFWQNNEQFF
TRBV29-1 NA NA CSVAGIWGTDTQYF
TRBV29-1 TRBD1 NA CSVLLDRVYGYTF
TRBV28 NA NA CASSQAQGTVGGYTF
TRBV6-5 TRBD1 NA CASSSGTGSYGYTF
TRBV10-3 NA NA CAISWGLPTGEQYF
TRBV5-1 NA NA CASSSSYEQYF
TRBV18 NA NA CASSPGGETQYF
TRBV25-1 TRBD2 NA CASQFGAGVIGEQFF
TRBV15 TRBD1 NA CATSRAGTGTGSPLHF
TRBV7-8 NA once CASSIINEKLFF
TRBV13 NA NA CASSPGEYNSPLHF
TRBV13 NA NA CASSLGGGYSNQPQHF
TRBV6-5 TRBD1 NA CASSYSGTGREKLFF
TRBV27 TRBD2 NA CASSPWEGQVHEQYF
TRBV28 NA NA CASRRLDGPGSLSQYF
TRBV27 TRBD1 NA CASSSRQGAGTEAFF
TRBV19 NA NA CASSIARGQNEQFF
TRBV28 NA NA CASSFPATSYEQFF